This T cell receptor (beta chain) was captured by sequencing in a study of shared clonotypes between healthy human individuals (TCRdb year 2020). Regarding the complete study: The cohort comprised a couple of women and three men aged 18 to 49 years. To increase sequencing depth and limit assay-specific biases, different laboratories used diverse techniques to prepare libraries and sequence TCR repertoires. Blood TCR repertoires of roughly 5 healthy adults were deeply sequenced to estimate repertoire size and the extent of clonotype sharing between individuals. Each donor's leukapheresis produced roughly between about 0.9 and 9.5 billion PBMCs. Per donor, three plates each were used for CD4 naive and CD4 memory, two for CD8 naive, and one for CD8 memory.

V sheds 5 bases and J sheds 6 bases, leaving 17 bases between their ends. CDR1 and CDR2, per the germline V gene (reference sequence), are LNHDA and SQIVND. The CDR3 holds 15 amino acids from the cysteine to the phenylalanine. Of all the DNA, just the CDR3 is kept, 45 bases in frame from base 1. The donors were healthy, HIV-negative adults who had no recently reported acute infections or vaccinations. Every donor was a Caucasian adult residing in Nashville, Tennessee, USA. CD4+ T cells were enriched through magnetic negative selection, after which naive cells were positively selected on CD45RA and the remaining negative fraction served as the memory subset. After blood collection by leukapheresis, PBMCs were isolated using Ficoll-Histopaque density gradient centrifugation and then cryopreserved in the vapor phase of liquid nitrogen. Analytical flow cytometry was used to check the purity and quantity of every magnetically sorted T cell population. Genomic DNA was isolated from every sorted fraction and measured by UV absorbance on a Nanodrop 2000c.

Using the deep immunoSEQ assay, multiplex PCR amplified TCR CDR3 regions from genomic DNA. Extracted genomic DNA from each cell subset was spread evenly across all wells of several immunoSEQ 96-well plates, with each plate serving as a replicate. For sorted subsets, around 0.2 ug of genomic DNA, equivalent to some 33,000 T cell genomes, went into each replicate PCR. Purified libraries were measured with a Qubit 3.0 fluorometer, size-checked on a Bioanalyzer 2100, and measured again with the KAPA Library Quantification kit. Every immunoSEQ 96-well plate was sequenced on a separate single-read 150-cycle Illumina NextSeq 550 flow cell. The paper's data handling went like this. Because the immunoSEQ output included only junctional sequences and no quality scores, the filtering could not be the same as the filtering used for full-length reads. To assign V/J genes and CDR3, sequences were annotated using PyIR, a Python wrapper for IgBLAST v1.9, with IMGT germline references. Reads were filtered out if the reads had weak V/J assignments (E-value above 1e-6), no CDR3, stop codons, out-of-frame junctions, or ambiguous translated residues. V3J clonotypes were defined by identical inferred V gene, J gene, and CDR3 amino acid sequence. Percentage overlap between repertoires was calculated by dividing the number of shared unique clonotypes by the size of the smaller repertoire. Repertoire richness was assessed with RTK rarefaction, the Chao1 estimator, and Recon v2.1 estimates of unobserved clonotypes. Generation probabilities were computed with OLGA for all TCRbeta clonotypes obtained by the gDNA method from four donors. The clones in this table, taken by TCRdb from immuneACCESS, are in-frame only. Not every clone is retained; where verified, under half of the shortfall comes from an unresolved V gene, and the cause of the rest is unknown. The DNA was the basis for D and trimming; V, J and clone size are from that table. The sample contains 2 million to 2.5 million clones, around 95% of them found a single time. Approximately 0.13% of the sample lies in the top ten.

Of note for this clone: Its cognate antigen has yet to be identified. There are no base qualities to consult, and no much larger clone falls within one base.

What the study reported, not specific to this receptor: Around 5.4% of naive CD4, around 3.6% of naive CD8, about 2.1% of memory CD4, and 0.4% of memory CD8 clonotypes were shared across several donors. Even with the large sequencing depth, rarefaction of the sorted-subset datasets indicated that sequencing was incomplete. Based on pairwise subsampling, the degree of clonotype sharing among donors was expected to be affected by sequencing depth. Compared with non-shared clonotypes, clonotypes shared by all four sorted-subset donors had higher generation probabilities. Estimated clonotype richness was generally larger for naive than for memory subsets. Because the study included only a small number of donors, the genetic and exposure-history diversity represented was limited. Only blood was sampled, and tissue TCR repertoires likely differ from those in blood.

The rearrangement combines TRBV19 with TRBJ1-5; no D segment can be confidently identified. This clonotype was obtained from a man in his late teens or twenties in good health. The specimen sequenced was naive CD4+ T cells sorted from blood. What this sample's cell subset or site label stands for: CD45RA+ positively selected. The CDR3 amino acid sequence is: CASSLDRVIGQPQHF. The DNA reads TGTGCCAGTAGTCTCGACCGGGTGATCGGTCAGCCCCAGCATTTT.